This T cell receptor beta chain was sequenced in a study of blood T cell repertoires in COVID-19. Study summary: From the United States, Italy and Spain came samples of acute and convalescent COVID-19.

Of note for this clone: The same CDR3 also results from other DNA sequences found in this sample.

Sequencing was performed with immunoSEQ multiplex PCR; in TCRdb, only in-frame clones are kept and a portion is missing. The profile covers about 480,000 clones, with approximately 90% appearing a single time and about 2% taken by the ten largest. This TCR came from a middle-aged woman who had recovered from COVID-19. The sample consisted of PBMCs or T cells enriched from blood (not recorded which).

The CDR3 loop reads CASSIGSGNYGYTF. The DNA of the CDR3 is TGTGCCAGTAGTATAGGGTCAGGGAACTATGGCTACACCTTC. This chain joins TRBV19 and TRBJ1-2; D is possibly TRBD1 (5 bases). This CDR3 is 14 amino acids long. V dropped 1 base and J dropped 2 bases, with 8 bases sitting between them. Germline V CDR1 and CDR2: LNHDA, SQIVND (reference sequence).